This entry features one T cell receptor (beta chain) sequence. The table lists this clonotype with a few counts. It has no known antigen specificity. Base-call qualities are not available, and no considerably larger clone is one nucleotide away. This specimen comes from a study of T-cell reconstitution after alpha-beta-depleted transplantation in children (dated by TCRdb to about 2016). Context from the whole study: T-cell immune reconstitution after TCRalphabeta/CD19-depleted allogeneic hematopoietic cell transplantation in children was quantitatively tracked in the study by means of TCR repertoire profiling.

The time point tag for this specimen amounts to: day 60 (about 2 months) after transplantation. What the treatment or condition label conveys for this sample: allogeneic hematopoietic cell transplantation with graft depleted of TCRalphabeta T cells and CD19 B cells. The transplant recipients were children given TCRalphabeta/CD19-depleted allogeneic hematopoietic cell grafts. Summary of the overall study and its limitations: Over the following months the frequencies of hyperexpanded clones went down, and after one year T-cell counts and TCRbeta diversity were mostly credited to newly produced T cells. In some patients, high TCRbeta diversity at day 60 was attributed to recipient T cells and intrathymic progenitors that had survived conditioning. The apparently early alphabetaT-cell count recovery about two months after transplant was reportedly dependent on only several hundred rapidly expanded clones derived from non-depleted graft cells.

Library method: PCR. This sample was sequenced with an Illumina HiSeq 2500. TCR library preparation used molecular barcoding, with unique molecular identifiers applied to normalize quantification of the TCRbeta repertoire. TCRdb reprocessed the public reads (quality trimming at Q25 with fastp, clone calling with MiXCR) and kept in-frame beta chains. For every CDR3 protein sequence, its rows merge into one entry that carries the most common genes and DNA. The sample includes 40,000 to 60,000 distinct CDR3 sequences, with about 9% observed a single time. 27% of the sample belongs to the ten largest clones. This sample comprised PBMCs, mostly from graft donor cells, obtained 60 days after TCRalphabeta/CD19-depleted stem cell transplant. The TCR originated in a male patient aged 2 to 9 who had a stem cell transplant for chronic granulomatous disease, so the T cells may come from the graft donor.

The CDR3 region: CSASPETSGGYEQYF. The sequence in DNA is TGCAGTGCTAGTCCCGAGACTAGCGGCGGCTACGAGCAGTACTTC. The chain was built from TRBV20-1 and TRBJ2-7; a stretch of 9 junction bases matches TRBD2. Relative to germline, V is missing 3 bases and J is missing 3 bases, with 9 bases of the junction outside any gene match. The CDR1 and CDR2 encoded by the germline V gene (reference sequence) are DFQATT and SNEGSKA. Taken from cysteine to phenylalanine, the CDR3 has 15 residues. Here the CDR3 DNA is all that survives: 45 bases in frame from base 1.